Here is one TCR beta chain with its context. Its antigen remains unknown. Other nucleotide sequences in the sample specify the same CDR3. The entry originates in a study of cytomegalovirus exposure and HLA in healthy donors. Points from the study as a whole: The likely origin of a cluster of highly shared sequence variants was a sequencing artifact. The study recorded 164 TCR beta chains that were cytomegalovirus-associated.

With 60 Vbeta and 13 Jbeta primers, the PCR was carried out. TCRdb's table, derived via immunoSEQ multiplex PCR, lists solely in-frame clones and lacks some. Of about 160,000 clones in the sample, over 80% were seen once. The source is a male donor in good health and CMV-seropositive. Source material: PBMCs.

The CDR3 spells CASSPPGTSGTYEQYF. The CDR3 DNA reads TGTGCCAGCTCACCACCGGGGACTAGCGGCACCTACGAGCAGTACTTC. V is TRBV18 and J is TRBJ2-7, with TRBD2 matching 11 bases. The germline CDR1 and CDR2 sequences are KGHSH and LQKENI. This CDR3 is 16 amino acids long. Trimming removed 0 bases from V and 2 bases from J; junction bases left unmatched: 3.